This TCR beta chain was recorded in a study of early T cells in non-severe SARS-CoV-2 infection. Study results and caveats: In VDJdb matching, anti-spike CD8 responses were favored while private and CD4 specificities went missing.

TCRdb re-analysed the 5' RACE reads in MiXCR, keeping a single row per CDR3 protein. The profile covers 55,000 to 80,000 distinct CDR3 sequences, with 10% to 15% appearing a single time and 5% to 6.5% taken by the ten largest. In regard to this clonotype: Its target is unknown. One end of the junction varies from germline; a read error may be responsible.

The TCR originated in an adult who was a healthcare worker with PCR-confirmed SARS-CoV-2 infection or an uninfected control (not recorded which). Material for sequencing was whole blood.

The CDR3 nucleotides are TGCGGTGCCCACCACCGGGGGAACACAGATACGCAGTATTTT. Protein product: CGAHHRGNTDTQYF. The V gene is TRBV20-1, the J gene TRBJ2-3; TRBD2 is a possible D gene (6 bases). The CDR3 has 14 residues. The V gene's germline CDR1 is DFQATT and CDR2 SNEGSKA (reference sequence).